This is a list of T cell receptor beta chains from one sample in a study of cytomegalovirus exposure and HLA in healthy donors. Only in-frame clones appear in the TCRdb table, and some are missing; sequencing was by immunoSEQ multiplex PCR. This sample has over 150,000 clones; 79% occur once, and the top ten carry around 1.6%. Sequences were obtained from PBMCs. The receptors come from a woman aged 18-30 years in good health and CMV-seronegative. Each CDR3 is given with its conserved first and last residue. D genes are given only for firm matches. For some rows the clone size is stated as once, few or many, or as a class when expanded; others skip it.

clone_size j_call v_call d_call cdr3_aa cdr3_nt
few TRBJ2-1 TRBV5-5 TRBD2 CASTNIAGSRSYNEQFF TGTGCCAGCACCAATATAGCGGGAAGTCGCTCCTACAATGAGCAGTTCTTC
- TRBJ1-3 TRBV13 - CASSLAVRSGNTIYF TGTGCCAGCAGCTTAGCAGTACGCTCTGGAAACACCATATATTTT
- TRBJ2-1 TRBV5-1 TRBD1 CASSWASDRGSYNEQFF TGCGCCAGCAGCTGGGCTTCGGACAGGGGAAGCTACAATGAGCAGTTCTTC
- TRBJ1-6 TRBV5-6 TRBD1 CASSLGPEDREINSPLHF TGTGCCAGCAGCTTGGGTCCGGAAGACAGGGAAATTAATTCACCCCTCCACTTT
- TRBJ2-7 TRBV19 TRBD2 CASSSSGNKGEQYF TGTGCCAGTAGTAGTAGCGGGAACAAGGGCGAGCAGTACTTC
- TRBJ1-1 TRBV29-1 TRBD1 CSVEGKGGENTEAFF TGCAGCGTTGAAGGTAAAGGGGGCGAGAACACTGAAGCTTTCTTT
- TRBJ1-1 TRBV19 - CASSILDWNTEAFF TGTGCCAGTAGTATCTTGGACTGGAACACTGAAGCTTTCTTT
- TRBJ2-7 TRBV5-5 - CASSTEVVFYEQYF TGTGCCAGCAGCACCGAGGTAGTCTTCTACGAGCAGTACTTC
- TRBJ2-5 TRBV5-1 TRBD1 CASSFPDRGYQETQYF TGCGCCAGCAGCTTCCCGGACAGGGGGTACCAAGAGACCCAGTACTTC
- TRBJ1-1 TRBV10-3 - CASQGQVNTEAFF TGTGCCAGCCAGGGGCAGGTGAACACCGAAGCTTTCTTT
- TRBJ2-7 TRBV5-6 - CASSPIIEGVEQYF TGTGCCAGCAGCCCCATAATAGAAGGGGTCGAGCAGTACTTC
- TRBJ2-2 TRBV6-4 TRBD2 CASSSGGSTGELFF TGTGCCAGCAGCTCCGGGGGGAGCACCGGGGAGCTGTTTTTT
- TRBJ1-6 TRBV6-5 - CASSLEGSYNSPLHF TGTGCCAGCAGTTTGGAGGGGTCCTATAATTCACCCCTCCACTTT
- TRBJ1-2 TRBV11-2 - CASSLDRGGHYGYTF TGTGCCAGCAGCTTAGACCGGGGAGGGCACTATGGCTACACCTTC
- TRBJ1-2 TRBV7-2 - CASSLAAALPGGYTF TGTGCCAGCAGCTTAGCGGCAGCTCTCCCCGGGGGCTACACCTTC
- TRBJ2-1 TRBV7-9 TRBD2 CSSSPGLADRRNEQFF TGTTCCAGCAGCCCAGGACTAGCGGACCGGCGCAATGAGCAGTTCTTC
few TRBJ1-1 TRBV4-1 - CASSQDPSWVMGSNTEAFF TGCGCCAGCAGCCAAGACCCCTCGTGGGTAATGGGCTCGAACACTGAAGCTTTCTTT
once TRBJ2-3 TRBV5-4 - CASSWVGWFTDTQYF TGTGCCAGCAGCTGGGTCGGGTGGTTTACAGATACGCAGTATTTT
few TRBJ1-1 TRBV2 - CASSQQTPEAFF TGTGCCAGCAGTCAACAGACACCTGAAGCTTTCTTT
- TRBJ1-2 TRBV19 TRBD1 CASSVGQGSIDGYTF TGTGCCAGTAGTGTGGGACAGGGGAGTATTGATGGCTACACCTTC
- TRBJ1-1 TRBV11-1 - CASTGDGTEAFF TGTGCCAGCACGGGGGATGGGACTGAAGCTTTCTTT
- TRBJ1-2 TRBV9 - CASSVGDTHGYTF TGTGCCAGCAGCGTAGGGGACACCCATGGCTACACCTTC
- TRBJ2-6 TRBV19 - CASSIGLTGANVLTF TGTGCCAGTAGTATAGGACTCACTGGGGCCAACGTCCTGACTTTC
few TRBJ1-5 TRBV7-3 - CASSLEGPLSLNQPQHF TGTGCCAGCAGCTTGGAGGGGCCCCTTTCACTTAATCAGCCCCAGCATTTT
- TRBJ2-3 TRBV5-1 - CASSPRRLAITDTQYF TGCGCCAGCAGCCCTCGTCGGCTAGCGATCACAGATACGCAGTATTTT
- TRBJ1-1 TRBV6-5 - CASSYSGVQGTEAFF TGTGCCAGCAGTTACTCAGGGGTTCAGGGCACTGAAGCTTTCTTT
- TRBJ2-2 TRBV30 - CAWSAVLITGELFF TGTGCCTGGAGTGCAGTCTTGATCACCGGGGAGCTGTTTTTT
- TRBJ2-3 TRBV30 - CAWSGRVSTDTQYF TGTGCCTGGAGTGGGCGGGTTAGCACAGATACGCAGTATTTT
- TRBJ2-7 TRBV6-5 TRBD1 CASSYSGTGRGYEQYF TGTGCCAGCAGTTACTCAGGGACAGGACGAGGCTACGAGCAGTACTTC
few TRBJ1-1 TRBV7-9 - CASRSFMNTEAFF TGTGCCAGCAGGAGCTTCATGAACACTGAAGCTTTCTTT
- TRBJ2-1 TRBV11-3 TRBD2 CASSLTTSGAVKNEQFF TGTGCCAGCAGCTTGACGACTAGCGGGGCCGTGAAGAATGAGCAGTTCTTC
- TRBJ2-1 TRBV11-2 - CASSLAGDEQFF TGTGCCAGCAGCTTAGCGGGAGATGAGCAGTTCTTC
- TRBJ2-3 TRBV5-6 TRBD2 CASSSSLAGDSTDTQYF TGTGCCAGCAGCTCCTCACTAGCGGGTGATAGCACAGATACGCAGTATTTT
once TRBJ1-5 TRBV27 - CASSLRGPGFGDQPQHF TGTGCCAGCAGCCTAAGAGGACCAGGGTTTGGGGATCAGCCCCAGCATTTT
- TRBJ1-5 TRBV12-5 - CTSGLVQVQPQHF TGTACTAGTGGTTTGGTACAGGTTCAGCCCCAGCATTTT
- TRBJ2-3 TRBV7-8 TRBD2 CASSAISGGGDTQYF TGTGCCAGCAGTGCGATTAGCGGGGGGGGAGATACGCAGTATTTT
- TRBJ2-1 TRBV19 TRBD2 CASSIIGLAGGNSYNEQFF TGTGCCAGTAGTATAATAGGTCTAGCGGGAGGTAACTCCTACAATGAGCAGTTCTTC
- TRBJ1-5 TRBV28 TRBD1 CASTADRGLYQPQHF TGTGCCAGCACCGCGGACAGGGGGCTTTATCAGCCCCAGCATTTT
- TRBJ2-7 TRBV28 - CASSFKPVGSYEQYF TGTGCCAGCAGTTTCAAGCCCGTCGGCTCCTACGAGCAGTACTTC
- TRBJ2-7 TRBV27 - CASSLSRGAEQYF TGTGCCAGCAGTTTATCCAGAGGAGCCGAGCAGTACTTC
few TRBJ1-4 TRBV2 TRBD1 CASSLQGVWEKLFF TGTGCCAGCAGCCTACAGGGGGTCTGGGAAAAACTGTTTTTT
- TRBJ2-2 TRBV6-6 - CASSPAIAGTGELFF TGTGCCAGCAGCCCGGCCATTGCGGGCACCGGGGAGCTGTTTTTT
- TRBJ1-1 TRBV6-6 - CASSYGPAETEAFF TGTGCCAGCAGTTACGGGCCAGCGGAGACTGAAGCTTTCTTT
- TRBJ2-7 TRBV5-1 - CASSDRPGDEQYF TGCGCCAGCAGCGACCGCCCAGGGGACGAGCAGTACTTC
- TRBJ1-1 TRBV19 TRBD1 CASSRTGLNTEAFF TGTGCCAGTAGTAGGACAGGGCTGAACACTGAAGCTTTCTTT
- TRBJ1-2 TRBV2 - CASSDISNYGYTF TGTGCCAGCAGCGACATTTCTAACTATGGCTACACCTTC
- TRBJ2-2 TRBV5-1 - CASSGAVTGELFF TGCGCCAGCAGCGGGGCCGTCACCGGGGAGCTGTTTTTT
few TRBJ2-1 TRBV5-6 TRBD2 CASSLRLAGVNEQFF TGTGCCAGCAGCTTGCGACTAGCGGGAGTCAATGAGCAGTTCTTC
once TRBJ2-5 TRBV11-1 TRBD2 CASSPGLAGTQETQYF TGTGCCAGCAGCCCCGGACTAGCGGGGACCCAAGAGACCCAGTACTTC
- TRBJ2-2 TRBV9 - CASSNRQAMAGELFF TGTGCCAGCAGCAACAGACAGGCGATGGCCGGGGAGCTGTTTTTT
- TRBJ1-6 TRBV5-6 - CASSGQGISYNSPLHF TGTGCCAGCAGCGGGCAGGGGATCTCCTATAATTCACCCCTCCACTTT
- TRBJ1-2 TRBV4-2 - CASSQGGGTNYGYTF TGTGCCAGCAGCCAAGGAGGGGGTACCAACTATGGCTACACCTTC